Shown below are 2 T cell receptor beta chains from a single sample sequenced in a study of shared clonotypes between healthy human individuals (TCRdb year 2020). The library was generated by the immunoSEQ multiplex PCR assay. The table comes from immuneACCESS by way of TCRdb, which keeps in-frame sequences with V and J called. Part of the clones is missing from these tables; in studies checked, under half for an unresolved V gene and the rest for unknown reasons. This sample comprises under 2,500,000 clones, nearly 97% of them detected only once. The top ten clonotypes cover 0.1% to 0.15% of the sample. The sequencing input was naive CD4+ T cells sorted from blood. The cell subset or site label on this specimen signifies: CD45RA+ positively selected. These receptors originate from a man between 18 and 29 years old in good health.

V and J are TRBV6-1 and TRBJ2-7; the match to TRBD2 covers 9 bases. Unmatched junction bases numbered 6, after V lost 7 bases and J lost 2 bases. From germline, CDR1 is MNHNS and CDR2 SASEGT. The CDR3 has 14 amino acids. CDR3 sequence: CASTHIAGAYEQYF. The CDR3 coding sequence is TGTGCCAGCACCCACATAGCGGGAGCCTACGAGCAGTACTTC.

V usage is TRBV10-3 and J usage is TRBJ1-2; D is unresolved. This CDR3 has 13 amino acids. Per the germline V gene, CDR1 is ENHRY and CDR2 is SYGVKD. The ends were cut back, 3 bases at V and 4 bases at J, with 9 bases in the middle. Written as DNA, the CDR3 is TGTGCCATCAGTGACGAGGAAGTCTATGGCTACACCTTC. Protein product: CAISDEEVYGYTF.